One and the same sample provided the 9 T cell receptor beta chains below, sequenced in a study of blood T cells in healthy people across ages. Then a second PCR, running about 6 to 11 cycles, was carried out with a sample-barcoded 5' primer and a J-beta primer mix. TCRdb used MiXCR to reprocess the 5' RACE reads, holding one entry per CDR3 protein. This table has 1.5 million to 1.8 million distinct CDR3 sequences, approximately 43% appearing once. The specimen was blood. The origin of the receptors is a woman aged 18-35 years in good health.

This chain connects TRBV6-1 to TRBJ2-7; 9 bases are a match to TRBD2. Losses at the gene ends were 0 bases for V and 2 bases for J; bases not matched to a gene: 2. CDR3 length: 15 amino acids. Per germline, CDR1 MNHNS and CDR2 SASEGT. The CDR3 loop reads CASSEASSGAYEQYF. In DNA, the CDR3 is TGTGCCAGCAGTGAAGCGTCTAGCGGGGCCTACGAGCAGTACTTC.

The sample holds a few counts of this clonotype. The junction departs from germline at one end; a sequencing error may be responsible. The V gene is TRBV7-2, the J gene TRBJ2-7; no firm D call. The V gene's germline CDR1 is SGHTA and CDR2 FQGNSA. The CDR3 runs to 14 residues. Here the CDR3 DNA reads TGTGCTAGCAGCCCCCTGGGCACAGCCTACGAGCAGTACTTC. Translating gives CASSPLGTAYEQYF.

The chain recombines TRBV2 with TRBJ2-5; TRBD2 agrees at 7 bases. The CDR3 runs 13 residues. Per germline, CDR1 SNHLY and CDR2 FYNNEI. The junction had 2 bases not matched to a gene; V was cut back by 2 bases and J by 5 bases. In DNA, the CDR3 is TGTGCCAGCAGTGAATTCGGGGGGGAGACCCAGTACTTC. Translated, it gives CASSEFGGETQYF.

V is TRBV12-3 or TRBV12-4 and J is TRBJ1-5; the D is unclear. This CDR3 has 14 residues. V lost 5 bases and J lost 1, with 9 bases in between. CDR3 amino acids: CASSHRRSNQPQHF. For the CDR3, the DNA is TGTGCCAGCAGTCACCGACGGAGCAATCAGCCCCAGCATTTT.

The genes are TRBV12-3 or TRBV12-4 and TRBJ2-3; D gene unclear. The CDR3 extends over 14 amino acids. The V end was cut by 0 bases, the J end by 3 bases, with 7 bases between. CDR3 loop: CASSLAATTDTQYF. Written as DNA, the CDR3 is TGTGCCAGCAGTTTAGCGGCTACAACAGATACGCAGTATTTT.

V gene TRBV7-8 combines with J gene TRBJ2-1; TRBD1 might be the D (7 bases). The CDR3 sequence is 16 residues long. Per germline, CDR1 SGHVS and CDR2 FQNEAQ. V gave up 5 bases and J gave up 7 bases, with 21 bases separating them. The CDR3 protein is CASSRAGQPFWNEQFF. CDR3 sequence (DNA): TGTGCCAGCAGCAGGGCGGGACAGCCTTTTTGGAATGAGCAGTTCTTC.

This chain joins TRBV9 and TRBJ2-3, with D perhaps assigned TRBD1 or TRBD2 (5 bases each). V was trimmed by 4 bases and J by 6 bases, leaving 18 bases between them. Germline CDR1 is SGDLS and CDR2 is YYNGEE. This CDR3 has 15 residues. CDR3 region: CASSPSWGRADTQYF. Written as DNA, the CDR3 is TGTGCCAGCAGCCCGAGCTGGGGGAGAGCGGATACGCAGTATTTT.

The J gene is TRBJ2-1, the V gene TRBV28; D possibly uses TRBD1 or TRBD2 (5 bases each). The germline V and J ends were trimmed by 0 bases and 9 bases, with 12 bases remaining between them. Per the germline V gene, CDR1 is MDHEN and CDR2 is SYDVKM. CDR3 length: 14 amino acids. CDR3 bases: TGTGCCAGCAGTTTATGTGGGGGAGTGGTTGAGCAGTTCTTC. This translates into CASSLCGGVVEQFF.

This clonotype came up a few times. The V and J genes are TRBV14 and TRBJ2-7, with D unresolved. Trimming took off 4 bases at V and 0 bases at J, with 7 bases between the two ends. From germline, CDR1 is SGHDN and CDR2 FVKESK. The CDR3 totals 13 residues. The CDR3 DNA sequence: TGTGCCAGCAGCCGCTACAGCTCCTACGAGCAGTACTTC. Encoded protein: CASSRYSSYEQYF.